The next 27 T cell receptor beta chains were all read from a single sample in a study of spatial heterogeneity in lung cancer. Their cognate antigens are unknown. A single record per CDR3 protein comes from TCRdb applying MiXCR to the 5' RACE reads. The table shows about 18,000 distinct CDR3 sequences, with more than 6.5% occurring only once. Findings and limits, study-wide: Higher tumor mutation counts went along with higher counts of expanded intratumoral alpha and beta TCRs.

Time point noted: sample taken at primary tumor resection. This material consisted of lung tumor tissue, taken at surgery. Source of these receptors: a female donor with early-stage non-small cell lung cancer.

This clonotype was counted only a few times. This sequence joins TRBV6-5 and TRBJ2-7; D not certain. Looked up from germline, CDR1 is MNHEY and CDR2 is SVGAGI. CDR3 length: 14 amino acids. The ends were cut back, 6 bases at V and 3 bases at J, with 15 bases in the middle. The CDR3 here is CASSPAGTLYEQYF. Here the CDR3 DNA reads TGTGCCAGCAGCCCCGCTGGCACCCTCTACGAGCAGTACTTC.

The sample holds many counts of this clonotype. The rearrangement links TRBV20-1 to TRBJ2-2; 8 bases match TRBD1. The germline V gene has CDR1 DFQATT and CDR2 SNEGSKA (reference sequence). This CDR3 is 17 amino acids long. The junction had 14 bases not matched to a gene; V was cut back by 4 bases and J by 4 bases. The CDR3 is CSAKGYQGALTTGELFF. The CDR3 DNA reads as TGCAGTGCTAAAGGTTATCAGGGGGCGCTCACCACCGGGGAGCTGTTTTTT.

This clonotype was recorded many times. The CDR3 nucleotides read TGCAGCGTTGGGGGCGGGGTCGCGGGGACCCAGTACTTC. It is translated as CSVGGGVAGTQYF. V gene TRBV29-1 combines with J gene TRBJ2-5, with D possibly TRBD2 on 6 matching bases. Germline assignment: CDR1 SQVTM and CDR2 ANQGSEA. The V and J ends lost 4 bases and 7 bases respectively, with 16 bases between them. The CDR3 is made up of 13 amino acids.

The chain has TRBV18 and TRBJ2-3; unclear D gene. This CDR3 has 16 amino acids. The V gene lost 6 bases and the J gene lost 2 bases, with 18 bases spanning the gap. Per germline, CDR1 KGHSH and CDR2 LQKENI. CDR3 in amino acids: CASSPGGGPVTDTQYF. The CDR3 nucleotides are TGTGCCAGCTCGCCGGGCGGTGGGCCCGTCACAGATACGCAGTATTTT.

The CDR3 sequence is CASKRAPDNLNTGELFF. CDR3 bases: TGTGCCAGCAAGCGGGCCCCGGACAACTTGAACACCGGGGAGCTGTTTTTT. The chain uses TRBV28 and TRBJ2-2; the D gene is possibly TRBD2 (6 bases). V lost 7 bases to trimming and J lost 1 base, with 19 bases between them. Germline assignment: CDR1 MDHEN and CDR2 SYDVKM. CDR3 length: 17 residues. The full variable domain, with the rest looked up from reference TRBV28 and TRBJ2-2, is DVKVTQSSRYLVKRTGEKVFLECVQDMDHENMFWYRQDPGLGLRLIYFSYDVKMKEKGDIPEGYSVSREKKERFSLILESASTNQTSMYLCASKRAPDNLNTGELFFGEGSRLTVL.

Sample share makes this clonotype medium-sized. The rearrangement joins TRBV6-6 to TRBJ1-5; tentatively, D is TRBD1 (6 bases). Trimming shortened V by 8 bases and J by 4 bases, and 21 bases separated the two germline ends. Germline-derived CDR1 and CDR2 are MNHNY and SVGAGI (reference sequence). The length of the CDR3 is 16 residues. The CDR3 DNA reads as TGTGCCAGCGCCTCGAGGGAGGGGGGACTGAATCAGCCCCAGCATTTT. It codes for CASASREGGLNQPQHF.

The V gene is TRBV3-1, the J gene TRBJ1-4; D is uncertain. This CDR3 is 12 amino acids long. The ends were cut back, 0 bases at V and 13 bases at J, with 9 bases in the middle. From germline, CDR1 is LGHDT and CDR2 YNNKEL (reference sequence). The CDR3, as DNA: TGTGCCAGCAGCCAAGACAGGCGAGGACTGTTTTTT. This encodes CASSQDRRGLFF.

V is TRBV12-3 or TRBV12-4 and J is TRBJ1-1; D perhaps matches TRBD1 (6 bases). The CDR3 consists of 14 residues. Trimming removed 2 bases from V and 7 bases from J, with 14 bases in between. This CDR3 is CASSLTGRGSEAFF. CDR3 sequence (DNA): TGTGCCAGCAGTTTAACGGGCAGGGGAAGTGAAGCTTTCTTT.

This clonotype was counted at least ten times. Sequence at one end of the junction differs from germline and may be a read error. The rearrangement joins TRBV6-1 to TRBJ1-2, with 7 bases matching TRBD1. The CDR3 is made up of 17 amino acids. CDR1 is MNHNS, CDR2 SASEGT, per germline. The CDR3 spells CASSEAASQGLYYGYTF. In nucleotides, the CDR3 is TGTGCCAGCAGCGAAGCGGCTTCACAGGGGTTATACTATGGCTACACCTTC.

Notes on this clonotype: Since a much larger clone is just one base distant, this may be a read error. The DNA for the CDR3 is TGTGCCACCAGCGCAAGCGCAGGGGTAGCCAAAAACATTCAGTACTTC. Translation: CATSASAGVAKNIQYF. The chain links TRBV11-1 to TRBJ2-4; D is possibly TRBD1 (6 bases). The germline V gene encodes CDR1 SGHAT and CDR2 FQDESV (reference sequence). The CDR3 has 16 amino acids.

This clonotype was recorded many times. This chain uses TRBV9 with TRBJ2-3; D is perhaps TRBD2 (6 bases). Germline V gene sequence: CDR1 SGDLS, CDR2 YYNGEE. The CDR3 runs 16 residues. The ends were cut back, 0 bases at V and 3 bases at J, with 14 bases in the middle. The CDR3 sequence: CASSVEAEGWTDTQYF. The CDR3 DNA sequence: TGTGCCAGCAGCGTAGAGGCGGAGGGATGGACAGATACGCAGTATTTT.

Judged by abundance, this clonotype is medium-sized. The rearrangement links TRBV10-1 to TRBJ2-3; D not resolved. The V gene lost 0 bases and the J gene lost 0 bases, with 10 bases spanning the gap. The CDR3 extends over 16 amino acids. Germline loops: CDR1 WNHNN, CDR2 SYGVQD (reference sequence). The CDR3 DNA is TGCGCCAGCAGTGAGTCGATGGGCCAAAGCACAGATACGCAGTATTTT. It yields the protein CASSESMGQSTDTQYF.

This clonotype was seen repeatedly, ten times or more. The chain recombines TRBV27 with TRBJ1-5, with D possibly matching TRBD1 (6 bases). The V end lost 3 bases, the J end lost 6 bases, and 15 bases lay between the germline ends. The CDR3 spans 15 residues. CDR1 is MNHEY, CDR2 SMNVEV, per germline (reference sequence). DNA of the CDR3: TGTGCCAGCAGTTTGGCGGGGGCGGGCGGTCAGCCCCAGCATTTT. This encodes CASSLAGAGGQPQHF.

This clonotype was seen ten or more times. The chain couples TRBV4-2 to TRBJ1-1; D call uncertain. The germline CDR1 and CDR2 sequences are LGHNA and YNFKEQ. This CDR3 contains 13 residues. The V end lost 1 base, the J end lost 5 bases, and 8 bases lay between the germline ends. DNA of the CDR3: TGTGCCAGCAGCCAAGTCCTGGGGACTGAAGCTTTCTTT. Encoded protein: CASSQVLGTEAFF.

This clonotype showed up many times. The V gene is TRBV9, the J gene TRBJ2-5; 11 bases match TRBD1. Germline V gives CDR1 SGDLS, CDR2 YYNGEE. Trimming cost V 2 bases and J 1 base; bases outside gene matches: 7. The CDR3 consists of 17 residues. The CDR3 loop is CASSVAGGTGGQETQYF. In DNA form, the CDR3 reads TGTGCCAGCAGCGTGGCCGGGGGGACAGGGGGCCAAGAGACCCAGTACTTC.

The V call is TRBV4-3, the J call TRBJ1-2; D remains unclear. This CDR3 comprises 17 residues. Germline V lookup: CDR1 LGHNA, CDR2 YSLEER. Trimming removed 2 bases from V and 4 bases from J, with 20 bases in between. The CDR3 protein is CASSQSLGPILIYGYTF. Written as DNA, the CDR3 is TGCGCCAGCAGCCAATCCCTAGGACCCATCTTGATCTATGGCTACACCTTC.

The CDR3 DNA reads as TGTGCCAGCTCACTCAGGTCGGTCAGGGGCAACGAGCAGTACTTC. Its translation is CASSLRSVRGNEQYF. The chain links TRBV18 to TRBJ2-7, with D perhaps matching TRBD1 (6 bases). The CDR3 extends over 15 amino acids. Germline V gene data show CDR1 as KGHSH and CDR2 as LQKENI. V was clipped by 4 bases and J by 5 bases, with 18 bases between them.

The chain combines TRBV7-2 with TRBJ1-5; TRBD1 aligns across 8 bases. The CDR3 has 15 residues. Germline CDR1 is SGHTA and CDR2 is FQGNSA. The V and J ends lost 6 bases and 6 bases, in that order; junction bases with no gene match: 10. The CDR3 sequence: CASRSQGAPGQPQHF. CDR3 nucleotides: TGTGCCAGCAGATCCCAGGGGGCGCCGGGTCAGCCCCAGCATTTT.

This clonotype was seen more than once but under ten times. The CDR3 bases are TGTGCCAGCGGGGGGTATGGAGAGACCCAGTACTTC. Translation gives CASGGYGETQYF. This chain connects TRBV12-3 or TRBV12-4 to TRBJ2-5, with a tentative D call TRBD2 (6 bases). V lost 8 bases, J lost 4 bases, and 11 bases lay in between. The CDR3 runs 12 residues.

This clonotype was observed a handful of times. The genes are TRBV6-1 and TRBJ1-1, with 9 bases that match TRBD1. The V gene's germline CDR1 is MNHNS and CDR2 SASEGT. V lost 5 bases, J lost 4 bases, and 5 bases stayed unmatched. The CDR3 extends over 14 amino acids. The CDR3 DNA follows: TGTGCCAGCAGTAAGGAGACAGGGGGCACTGAAGCTTTCTTT. It codes for CASSKETGGTEAFF.

By proportion, this clonotype is medium-sized. The rearrangement links TRBV3-1 to TRBJ1-2; no clear D gene. CDR1 is LGHDT and CDR2 is YNNKEL in the germline V gene (reference sequence). The ends were cut back, 3 bases at V and 8 bases at J, with 10 bases in the middle. This CDR3 region has 12 residues. The CDR3 sequence is CASSQQNRGYTF. CDR3 nucleotide sequence: TGTGCCAGCAGCCAGCAAAATCGAGGCTACACCTTC.

This clonotype was detected ten times or more. This rearrangement joins TRBV15 to TRBJ1-1; D not resolved. V lost 0 bases and J lost 7, with 12 bases in between. Germline loops: CDR1 LNHNV, CDR2 YYDKDF (reference sequence). The length of the CDR3 is 14 residues. The CDR3 bases are TGTGCCACCAGCAGAGATCCCGCAGGCCATGAAGCTTTCTTT. It specifies CATSRDPAGHEAFF.

This clonotype is categorized as medium-sized (0.01 to 0.1%). The chain is built from TRBV12-3 or TRBV12-4 and TRBJ1-3; a weak D match, TRBD1 (5 bases). There are 16 residues in the CDR3. V dropped 4 bases and J dropped 3 bases, with 16 bases sitting between them. The CDR3 protein is CASSSSGAPGGNTIYF. Here the CDR3 DNA reads TGTGCCAGCAGTTCTTCCGGGGCGCCGGGTGGAAACACCATATATTTT.

Ten or more counts support this clonotype. V and J are TRBV11-2 and TRBJ1-1, with D perhaps TRBD1 (5 bases). Germline V gives CDR1 SGHAT, CDR2 FQNNGV. This CDR3 is 16 amino acids long. Trimming removed 4 bases from V and 0 bases from J, with 15 bases in between. The CDR3 bases are TGTGCCAGCAGCTCCATCGGCCGGGGCATGAACACTGAAGCTTTCTTT. Translation: CASSSIGRGMNTEAFF.

This clonotype was counted at least ten times. The V and J genes are TRBV27 and TRBJ1-5; D may be TRBD1 (5 bases). From germline, CDR1 is MNHEY and CDR2 SMNVEV (reference sequence). The CDR3 is made up of 16 amino acids. Trimming cost V 2 bases and J 0 bases, with 11 bases left between them. The DNA of the CDR3 is TGTGCCAGCAGTTTAGGGGCAGCCCATAGCAATCAGCCCCAGCATTTT. Its translation: CASSLGAAHSNQPQHF.

This clonotype was seen at least ten times. The gene calls are TRBV5-5 and TRBJ2-6; 7 bases line up with TRBD1. Trimming removed 1 base from V and 0 bases from J; junction bases left unmatched: 4. Germline CDR1 reads SGHKS; CDR2 reads YYEKEE (reference sequence). The CDR3 runs to 17 residues. CDR3: CASSLTGVPSGANVLTF. The DNA of the CDR3 is TGTGCCAGCAGCTTGACAGGGGTCCCCTCTGGGGCCAACGTCCTGACTTTC. The full variable domain, with the rest looked up from reference TRBV5-5 and TRBJ2-6, is DAGVTQSPTHLIKTRGQQVTLRCSPISGHKSVSWYQQVLGQGPQFIFQYYEKEERGRGNFPDRFSARQFPNYSSELNVNALLLGDSALYLCASSLTGVPSGANVLTFGAGSRLTVL.

There are many counts of this clonotype. This sequence joins TRBV28 and TRBJ2-7; no firm D call. Germline V lookup: CDR1 MDHEN, CDR2 SYDVKM. The CDR3 sequence is 12 residues long. V shed 2 bases and J shed 5 bases, with 7 bases lying between them. The CDR3 here is CASSLLKNEQYF. In DNA form, the CDR3 reads TGTGCCAGCAGTTTACTAAAAAACGAGCAGTACTTC.